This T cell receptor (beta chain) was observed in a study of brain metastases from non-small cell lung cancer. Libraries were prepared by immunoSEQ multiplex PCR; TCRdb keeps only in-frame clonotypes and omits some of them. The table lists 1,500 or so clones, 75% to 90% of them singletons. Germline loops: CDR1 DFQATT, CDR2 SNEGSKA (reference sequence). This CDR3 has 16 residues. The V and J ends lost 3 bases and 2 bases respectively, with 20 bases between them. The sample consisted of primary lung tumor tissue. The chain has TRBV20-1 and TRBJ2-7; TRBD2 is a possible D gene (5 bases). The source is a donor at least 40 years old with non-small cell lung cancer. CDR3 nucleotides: TGCAGTGCTAGTTCGGTTTTGGGTCGAGGGACCTACGAGCAGTACTTC. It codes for CSASSVLGRGTYEQYF.